These T cell receptor beta chains were read from a single sample in a study of blood T cells in healthy people across ages. TCRdb independently ran MiXCR on the 5' RACE reads; one entry per CDR3 protein. The sample holds 540,000 or so distinct CDR3 sequences, more than 45% seen once. The sample was blood. The receptor set was obtained from a man older than 75 in good health. The CDR3 runs from the conserved cysteine through the conserved F or W. The D gene is left open where the match is weak. Clone size, where shown, is once, few, many, or a class for clones that have expanded.

D gene,J gene,clone size,V gene,CDR3 protein,CDR3 DNA
NA,TRBJ2-7,many,TRBV6-5,CASSYKGSLHEQYF,TGTGCCAGCAGTTATAAGGGATCACTCCACGAGCAGTACTTC
NA,TRBJ2-5,NA,TRBV27,CASTRGGAGWGEQYF,TGTGCCAGCACCAGAGGAGGAGCGGGCTGGGGGGAGCAGTACTTC
TRBD2,TRBJ2-1,NA,TRBV20-1,CSASIAGGTYNEQFF,TGCAGTGCTAGTATAGCGGGGGGTACCTACAATGAGCAGTTCTTC
NA,TRBJ2-1,NA,TRBV3-1,CASARAGPVNEQFF,TGTGCCAGCGCCCGCGCGGGGCCGGTCAATGAGCAGTTCTTC
NA,TRBJ2-7,once,TRBV7-2,CASSEWNEQYF,TGTGCCAGCAGCGAATGGAACGAGCAGTACTTC
NA,TRBJ1-4,NA,TRBV28,CASSFNGGGIDEKLFF,TGTGCCAGCAGTTTTAACGGAGGGGGGATTGATGAAAAACTGTTTTTT
NA,TRBJ1-4,NA,TRBV4-3,CASSPQSPGGEKLFF,TGCGCCAGCAGCCCGCAGAGCCCCGGGGGCGAAAAACTGTTTTTT
TRBD2,TRBJ2-3,NA,TRBV6-2/TRBV6-3,CASSYRLAGDLTDTQYF,TGTGCCAGCAGTTACAGACTAGCGGGGGACCTCACAGATACGCAGTATTTT
TRBD1,TRBJ2-5,few,TRBV24-1,CATSVGQGAGETQYF,TGTGCCACCAGTGTGGGACAGGGGGCAGGGGAGACCCAGTACTTC
NA,TRBJ2-7,NA,TRBV5-1,CASSPGTTTYEQYF,TGCGCCAGCAGCCCCGGGACAACTACCTACGAGCAGTACTTC
NA,TRBJ2-7,NA,TRBV9,CASSPHPTSRELGEQYF,TGTGCCAGCAGCCCACACCCAACTTCCAGGGAGTTGGGCGAGCAGTACTTC
NA,TRBJ2-5,NA,TRBV11-1,CASSSGGEYQETQYF,TGTGCCAGCAGCTCCGGCGGGGAGTACCAAGAGACCCAGTACTTC
NA,TRBJ2-7,few,TRBV19,CASSPEGGALPYEQYF,TGTGCCAGTAGCCCCGAGGGGGGGGCCCTACCGTACGAGCAGTACTTC
NA,TRBJ2-5,NA,TRBV6-2/TRBV6-3,CASSFDMRQGKETQYF,TGTGCCAGCAGTTTCGATATGAGGCAGGGGAAAGAGACCCAGTACTTC
NA,TRBJ2-1,many,TRBV10-3,CAISDRPLGVDEQFF,TGTGCCATCAGTGATCGTCCCCTTGGGGTCGATGAGCAGTTCTTC
NA,TRBJ2-3,few,TRBV5-1,CASSSRPGEGSSTDTQYF,TGCGCCAGCAGCTCGCGGCCAGGGGAAGGCTCTAGCACAGATACGCAGTATTTT
NA,TRBJ1-1,few,TRBV7-2,CASSEGQNTEAFF,TGTGCCAGCAGCGAAGGACAGAACACTGAAGCTTTCTTT
NA,TRBJ2-3,NA,TRBV7-2,CASSLFGSDTQYF,TGTGCCAGCAGCTTATTCGGGTCGGATACGCAGTATTTT
TRBD1,TRBJ2-4,NA,TRBV11-2,CASSLGKWGQTTGLQYF,TGTGCCAGCAGCTTAGGTAAATGGGGACAGACAACAGGCCTTCAGTACTTC
NA,TRBJ1-1,once,TRBV18,CASSPNSPNTEAFF,TGTGCCAGCTCACCAAACAGCCCTAACACTGAAGCTTTCTTT
NA,TRBJ2-1,NA,TRBV3-1,CASSQVSGRSYNEQFF,TGTGCCAGCAGCCAAGTTTCGGGTCGCTCCTACAATGAGCAGTTCTTC
TRBD2,TRBJ2-2,few,TRBV4-3,CASSPSSGRNTGELFF,TGCGCCAGCAGCCCCTCTAGCGGACGGAACACCGGGGAGCTGTTTTTT
TRBD2,TRBJ2-3,few,TRBV7-9,CASSLAGVKTDTQYF,TGTGCCAGCAGCCTAGCGGGGGTTAAGACAGATACGCAGTATTTT
NA,TRBJ2-7,NA,TRBV21-1,CASSKGEGPDQTYEQYF,TGTGCCAGCAGCAAAGGGGAGGGCCCTGATCAAACCTACGAGCAGTACTTC
TRBD1,TRBJ1-4,NA,TRBV28,CASRQGSDEKLFF,TGTGCCAGTCGACAGGGATCGGATGAAAAACTGTTTTTT
NA,TRBJ2-7,few,TRBV20-1,CSARGPVSYEQYF,TGCAGTGCTAGGGGGCCTGTCTCCTACGAGCAGTACTTC
TRBD1,TRBJ1-4,many,TRBV6-6,CASNQGDRNEKLFF,TGTGCCAGCAACCAGGGGGACAGAAATGAAAAACTGTTTTTT
NA,TRBJ1-4,once,TRBV5-1,CASSFGRATTNEKLFF,TGCGCCAGCAGCTTTGGCAGGGCGACCACTAATGAAAAACTGTTTTTT
TRBD1,TRBJ1-4,few,TRBV7-9,CASNQGQGFEKLFF,TGTGCCAGCAATCAGGGACAGGGGTTTGAAAAACTGTTTTTT
NA,TRBJ2-6,many,TRBV6-5,CASSYSQGVGSGANVLTF,TGTGCCAGCAGTTACTCGCAGGGTGTGGGCTCTGGGGCCAACGTCCTGACTTTC
TRBD1,TRBJ1-4,NA,TRBV30,CASDRGREKLFF,TGTGCCTCGGACAGGGGAAGAGAAAAACTGTTTTTT
NA,TRBJ2-5,NA,TRBV5-5,CASSLGEVPQGTQYF,TGTGCCAGCAGCTTGGGTGAGGTCCCACAAGGGACCCAGTACTTC
NA,TRBJ1-5,NA,TRBV6-2/TRBV6-3,CASSYGGVQPQHF,TGTGCCAGCAGTTACGGGGGGGTCCAGCCCCAGCATTTT
NA,TRBJ1-3,NA,TRBV7-2,CASSLAMQGGNTIYF,TGTGCCAGCAGCCTAGCCATGCAGGGGGGAAACACCATATATTTT
NA,TRBJ2-5,NA,TRBV7-8,CASSPRVDQETQYF,TGTGCCAGCAGCCCCCGTGTAGACCAAGAGACCCAGTACTTC
NA,TRBJ2-1,NA,TRBV4-3,CASTQDSHPYNEQFF,TGCGCCAGCACCCAAGACAGTCACCCCTACAATGAGCAGTTCTTC
NA,TRBJ2-1,NA,TRBV29-1,CSVRWGYNEQFF,TGCAGCGTTCGCTGGGGCTACAATGAGCAGTTCTTC
NA,TRBJ1-1,NA,TRBV6-2/TRBV6-3,CASRITGTNTEAFF,TGTGCCAGCAGGATCACCGGAACCAACACTGAAGCTTTCTTT
NA,TRBJ2-6,NA,TRBV6-2/TRBV6-3,CASSDQGSGANVLTF,TGTGCCAGCAGTGACCAAGGCTCTGGGGCCAACGTCCTGACTTTC
NA,TRBJ1-5,NA,TRBV6-6,CASSYSPGADQPQHF,TGTGCCAGCAGTTACTCGCCAGGTGCGGACCAGCCCCAGCATTTT
TRBD2,TRBJ2-1,NA,TRBV20-1,CSARDLAGAYNEQFF,TGCAGTGCTAGAGATCTCGCGGGGGCCTACAATGAGCAGTTCTTC
NA,TRBJ2-3,NA,TRBV7-2,CASSRRQVSTDAQYF,TGTGCCAGCAGCCGCAGACAGGTTAGCACAGATGCGCAGTATTTT
TRBD1,TRBJ1-4,NA,TRBV20-1,CSAIGHRGKTNEKLFF,TGCAGTGCTATTGGTCACAGGGGCAAAACTAATGAAAAACTGTTTTTT
NA,TRBJ2-7,few,TRBV7-2,CASSPPPRGVFYEQYF,TGTGCCAGCAGCCCTCCCCCGCGGGGTGTGTTCTACGAGCAGTACTTC
NA,TRBJ2-1,NA,TRBV29-1,CSVEISGGEQFF,TGCAGCGTTGAGATTAGCGGTGGCGAGCAGTTCTTC
TRBD2,TRBJ2-7,NA,TRBV20-1,CSARGWTSGSDEQYF,TGCAGTGCTAGGGGGTGGACTAGCGGGAGTGACGAGCAGTACTTC
NA,TRBJ2-3,NA,TRBV7-2,CASSLGRSHQLYTQYF,TGTGCCAGCAGCTTAGGGCGGTCCCACCAGTTGTATACGCAGTATTTT
NA,TRBJ2-7,NA,TRBV5-1,CASSLVVTDGHEQYF,TGCGCCAGCAGCTTGGTTGTGACAGATGGGCACGAGCAGTACTTC
NA,TRBJ2-1,few,TRBV18,CASSPPGHYEQFF,TGTGCCAGCTCACCACCGGGACACTATGAGCAGTTCTTC
NA,TRBJ1-1,NA,TRBV25-1,CASSAPPGRGPGAFF,TGTGCCAGCAGTGCCCCACCTGGAAGGGGACCGGGGGCTTTCTTT
NA,TRBJ1-2,few,TRBV3-1,CASSQDQIYGYTF,TGTGCCAGCAGCCAAGACCAGATCTATGGCTACACCTTC